Sequencing of this T cell receptor (beta chain) was carried out in a study of beta chain features in type 1 diabetes. Findings and limits, study-wide: Type 1 diabetes patients had fewer VDJ junction insertions and more deletions. Compared with healthy donors, patients appeared to share more similar naive, central memory and regulatory TCRB repertoires. Across all four CD4+ subsets, people with type 1 diabetes showed modestly shorter TCRB CDR3s.

The whole isolated RNA underwent reverse transcription, so sequencing captured expressed TCRB transcripts. It was found that naive, central memory and regulatory T cell samples averaged about 3.57 million reads. Sequencing used immunoSEQ multiplex PCR; TCRdb keeps in-frame clones, though not all of them. The sample yields approximately 150,000 clones, 10% to 15% seen once. Points on this clone: The antigen is unknown.

V was trimmed by 5 bases and J by 0 bases, leaving 4 bases between them. Germline V gene lookup returns CDR1 KGHSH and CDR2 LQKENI. The CDR3 covers 12 residues. V and J are TRBV18 and TRBJ1-2; D remains ambiguous. Input material: central memory CD4+ T cells from blood. The source is a man aged 18 to 29 with type 1 diabetes. The CDR3 bases are TGTGCCAGCTCAGCTCCTAACTATGGCTACACCTTC. Translation gives CASSAPNYGYTF.